This T cell receptor (beta chain) was sequenced during a study of blood T cell repertoires in COVID-19. Sequenced by immunoSEQ multiplex PCR; TCRdb stores in-frame clones only, minus some. The table has about 77,000 clones, roughly 90% seen once; the top ten hold 16%. CDR1 and CDR2 from the germline V gene are MDHEN and SYDVKM. The CDR3 is 15 residues long. V lost 0 bases and J lost 5; bases outside the gene matches: 4. This TCR derives from a woman older than 75 with active or convalescent COVID-19. Sequenced: peripheral blood. The chain combines TRBV28 with TRBJ2-5, with 9 bases aligning to TRBD2. DNA of the CDR3: TGTGCCAGCAGTTTATGGCTAGCGGGGTCTGAGACCCAGTACTTC. It translates to CASSLWLAGSETQYF.